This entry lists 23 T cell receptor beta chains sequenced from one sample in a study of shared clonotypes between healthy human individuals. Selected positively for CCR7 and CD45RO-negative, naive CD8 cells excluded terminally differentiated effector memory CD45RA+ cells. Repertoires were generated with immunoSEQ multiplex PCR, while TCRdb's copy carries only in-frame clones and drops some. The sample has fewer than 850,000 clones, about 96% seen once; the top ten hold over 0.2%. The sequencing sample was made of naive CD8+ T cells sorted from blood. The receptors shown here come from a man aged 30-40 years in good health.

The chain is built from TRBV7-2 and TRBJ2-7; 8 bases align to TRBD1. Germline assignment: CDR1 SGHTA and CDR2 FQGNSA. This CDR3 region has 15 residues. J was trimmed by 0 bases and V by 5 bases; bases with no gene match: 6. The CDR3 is CASSSRTGPSYEQYF. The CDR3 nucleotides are TGTGCCAGCAGCAGCCGGACAGGGCCCTCCTACGAGCAGTACTTC. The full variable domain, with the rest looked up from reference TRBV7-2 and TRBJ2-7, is GAGVSQSPSNKVTEKGKDVELRCDPISGHTALYWYRQSLGQGLEFLIYFQGNSAPDKSGLPSDRFSAERTGGSVSTLTIQRTQQEDSAVYLCASSSRTGPSYEQYFGPGTRLTVT.

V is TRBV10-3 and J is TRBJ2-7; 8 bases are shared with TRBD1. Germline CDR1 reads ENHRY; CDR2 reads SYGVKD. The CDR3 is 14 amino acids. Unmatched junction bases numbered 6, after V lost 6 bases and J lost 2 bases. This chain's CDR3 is CAISPTGGTYEQYF. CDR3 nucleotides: TGTGCCATCAGCCCTACAGGGGGGACCTACGAGCAGTACTTC.

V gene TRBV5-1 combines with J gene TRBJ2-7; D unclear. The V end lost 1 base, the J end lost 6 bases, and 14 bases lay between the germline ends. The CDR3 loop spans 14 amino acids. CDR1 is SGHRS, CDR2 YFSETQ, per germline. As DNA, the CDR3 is TGCGCCAGCAGCTTGCGGGTATTCGGGCCCGAGCAGTACTTC. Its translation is CASSLRVFGPEQYF.

For the CDR3, the DNA is TGTGCCAGCAGCTACGGGGCCCCTAGCACAGATACGCAGTATTTT. Amino acid sequence: CASSYGAPSTDTQYF. V and J are TRBV6-6 and TRBJ2-3, with D tentatively TRBD1 or TRBD2 (5 bases each). The CDR3 loop spans 15 amino acids. From germline, CDR1 is MNHNY and CDR2 SVGAGI (reference sequence). V was clipped by 6 bases and J by 0 bases, with 13 bases between them.

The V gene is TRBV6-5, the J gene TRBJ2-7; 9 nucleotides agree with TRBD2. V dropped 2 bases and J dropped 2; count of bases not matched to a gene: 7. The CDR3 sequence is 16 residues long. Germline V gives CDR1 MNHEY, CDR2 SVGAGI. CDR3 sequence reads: CASSYVAGEGAYEQYF. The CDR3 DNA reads TGTGCCAGCAGTTACGTAGCGGGAGAAGGCGCCTACGAGCAGTACTTC.

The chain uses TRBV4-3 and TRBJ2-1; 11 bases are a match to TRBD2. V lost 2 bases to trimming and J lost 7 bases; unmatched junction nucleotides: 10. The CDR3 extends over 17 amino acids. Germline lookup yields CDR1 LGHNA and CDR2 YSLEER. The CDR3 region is CASSQSLGSGRGNEQFF. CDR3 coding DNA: TGCGCCAGCAGCCAATCCCTGGGTAGCGGGAGGGGAAATGAGCAGTTCTTC.

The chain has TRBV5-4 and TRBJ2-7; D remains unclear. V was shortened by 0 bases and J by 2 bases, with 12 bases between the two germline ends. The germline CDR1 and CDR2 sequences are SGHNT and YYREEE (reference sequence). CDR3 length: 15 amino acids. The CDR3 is CASSLGGGSPYEQYF. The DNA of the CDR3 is TGTGCCAGCAGCTTGGGCGGCGGTTCCCCCTACGAGCAGTACTTC.

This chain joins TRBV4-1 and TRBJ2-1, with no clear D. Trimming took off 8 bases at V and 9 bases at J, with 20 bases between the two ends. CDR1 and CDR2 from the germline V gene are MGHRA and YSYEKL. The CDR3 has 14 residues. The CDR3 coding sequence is TGCGCCAGCGAGGTTGAAGGAAGCTCGAGTGAGCAGTTCTTC. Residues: CASEVEGSSSEQFF.

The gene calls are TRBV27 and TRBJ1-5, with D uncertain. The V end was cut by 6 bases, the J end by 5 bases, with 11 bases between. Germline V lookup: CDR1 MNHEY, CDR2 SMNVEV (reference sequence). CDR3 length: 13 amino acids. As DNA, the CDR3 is TGTGCCAGCAGCACCTCCCAATATCAGCCCCAGCATTTT. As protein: CASSTSQYQPQHF.

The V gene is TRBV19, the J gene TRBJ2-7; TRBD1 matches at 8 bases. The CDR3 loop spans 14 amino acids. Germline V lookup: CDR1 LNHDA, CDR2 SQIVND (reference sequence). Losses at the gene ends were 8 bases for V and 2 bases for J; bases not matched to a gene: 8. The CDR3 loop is CASSAGTGPYEQYF. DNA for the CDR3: TGTGCCAGTTCTGCCGGGACAGGTCCCTACGAGCAGTACTTC.

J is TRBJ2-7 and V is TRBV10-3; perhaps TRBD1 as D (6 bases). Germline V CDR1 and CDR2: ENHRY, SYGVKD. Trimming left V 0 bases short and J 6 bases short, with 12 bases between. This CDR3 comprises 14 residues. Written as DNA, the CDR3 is TGTGCCATCAGTGAGTCGGGGGCCTTCGGCGAGCAGTACTTC. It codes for CAISESGAFGEQYF.

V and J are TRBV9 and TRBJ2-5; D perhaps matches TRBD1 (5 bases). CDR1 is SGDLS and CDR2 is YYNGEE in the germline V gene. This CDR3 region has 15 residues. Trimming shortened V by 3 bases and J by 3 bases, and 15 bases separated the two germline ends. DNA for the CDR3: TGTGCCAGCAGCGAGGGTACCAGGGTAAAAGAGACCCAGTACTTC. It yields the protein CASSEGTRVKETQYF.

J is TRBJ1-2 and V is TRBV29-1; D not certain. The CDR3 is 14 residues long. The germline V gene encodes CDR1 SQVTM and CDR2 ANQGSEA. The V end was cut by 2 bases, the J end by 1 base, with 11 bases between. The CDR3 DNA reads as TGCAGCGTTGAATTTTACAGACATAACTATGGCTACACCTTC. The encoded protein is CSVEFYRHNYGYTF.

The CDR3 region has the DNA TGCGCCAGCAGGGAAGCGGCGGGAGAATCCTACGAGCAGTACTTC. As protein: CASREAAGESYEQYF. The V and J genes are TRBV10-2 and TRBJ2-7; 7 positions match TRBD2. Germline CDR1 and CDR2: WSHSY and SAAADI. J gave up 1 base and V 6 bases, and 9 bases lay outside the gene matches. There are 15 residues in the CDR3.

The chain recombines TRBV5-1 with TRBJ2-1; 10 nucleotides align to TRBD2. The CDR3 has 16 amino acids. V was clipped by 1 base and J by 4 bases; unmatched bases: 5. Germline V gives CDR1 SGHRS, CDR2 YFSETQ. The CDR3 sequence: CASSLSSGSHYNEQFF. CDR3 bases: TGCGCCAGCAGCTTGTCTAGCGGGAGCCATTACAATGAGCAGTTCTTC.

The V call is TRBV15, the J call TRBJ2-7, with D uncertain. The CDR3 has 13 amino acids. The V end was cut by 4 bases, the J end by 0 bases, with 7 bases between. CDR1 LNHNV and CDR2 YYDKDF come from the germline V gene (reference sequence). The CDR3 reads CATSTRDSYEQYF. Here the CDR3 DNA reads TGTGCCACCAGCACAAGAGACTCCTACGAGCAGTACTTC.

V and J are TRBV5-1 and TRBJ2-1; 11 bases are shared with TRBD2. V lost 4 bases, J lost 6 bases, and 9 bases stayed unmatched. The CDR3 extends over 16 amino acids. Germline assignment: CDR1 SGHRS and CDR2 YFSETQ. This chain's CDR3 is CASSPPTSGIGNEQFF. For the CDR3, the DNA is TGCGCCAGCAGCCCCCCGACTAGCGGGATCGGCAATGAGCAGTTCTTC. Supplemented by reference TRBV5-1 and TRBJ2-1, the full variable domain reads KAGVTQTPRYLIKTRGQQVTLSCSPISGHRSVSWYQQTPGQGLQFLFEYFSETQRNKGNFPGRFSGRQFSNSRSEMNVSTLELGDSALYLCASSPPTSGIGNEQFFGPGTRLTVL.

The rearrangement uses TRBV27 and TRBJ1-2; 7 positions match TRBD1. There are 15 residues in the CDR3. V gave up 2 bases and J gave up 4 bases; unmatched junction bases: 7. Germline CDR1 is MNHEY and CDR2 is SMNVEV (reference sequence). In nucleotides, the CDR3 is TGTGCCAGCAGTTTAGTACAGGGGATAGGCTATGGCTACACCTTC. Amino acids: CASSLVQGIGYGYTF.

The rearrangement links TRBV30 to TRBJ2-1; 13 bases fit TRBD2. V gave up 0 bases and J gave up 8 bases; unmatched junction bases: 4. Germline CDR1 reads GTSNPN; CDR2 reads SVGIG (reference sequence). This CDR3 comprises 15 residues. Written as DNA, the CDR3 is TGTGCCTGGAGTGTACTAGCGGGAGGGACGGATGAGCAGTTCTTC. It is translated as CAWSVLAGGTDEQFF.

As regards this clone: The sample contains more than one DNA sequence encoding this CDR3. As DNA, the CDR3 is TGTGCCAGCAGTTTATCCAGGGACTACGAGCAGTACTTC. It translates to CASSLSRDYEQYF. V and J are TRBV27 and TRBJ2-7, with a weak D call TRBD1 (5 bases). The V gene's germline CDR1 is MNHEY and CDR2 SMNVEV (reference sequence). The CDR3 sequence is 13 residues long. The ends were cut back, 0 bases at V and 3 bases at J, with 6 bases in the middle.

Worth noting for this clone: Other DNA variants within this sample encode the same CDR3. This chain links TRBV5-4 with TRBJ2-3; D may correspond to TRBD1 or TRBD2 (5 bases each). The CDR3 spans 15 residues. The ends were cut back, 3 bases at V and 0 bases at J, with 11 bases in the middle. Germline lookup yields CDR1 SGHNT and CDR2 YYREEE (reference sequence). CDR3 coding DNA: TGTGCCAGCAGCTGGTGGGGCGGGAGCACAGATACGCAGTATTTT. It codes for CASSWWGGSTDTQYF.

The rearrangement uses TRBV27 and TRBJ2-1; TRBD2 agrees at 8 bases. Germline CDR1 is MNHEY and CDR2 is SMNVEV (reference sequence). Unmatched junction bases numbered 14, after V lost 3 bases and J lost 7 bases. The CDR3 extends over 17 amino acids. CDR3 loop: CASSFPHASGLGNEQFF. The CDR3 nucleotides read TGTGCCAGCAGTTTCCCCCATGCTAGCGGGCTTGGGAATGAGCAGTTCTTC.

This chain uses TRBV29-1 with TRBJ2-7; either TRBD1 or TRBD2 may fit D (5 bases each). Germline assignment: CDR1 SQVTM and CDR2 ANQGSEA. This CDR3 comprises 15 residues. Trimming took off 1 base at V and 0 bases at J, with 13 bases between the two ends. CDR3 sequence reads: CSVEGMDGTSYEQYF. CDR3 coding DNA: TGCAGCGTTGAAGGGATGGACGGGACCTCCTACGAGCAGTACTTC.